This T cell receptor (beta chain) originates from a study of radiotherapy plus CTLA-4 blockade in lung cancer. Across the whole study: Disease control was seen in 30% to 35% of patients, objective responses in around 20%.

The germline V and J ends were trimmed by 10 bases and 7 bases, with 19 bases remaining between them. Germline loops: CDR1 MNHNS, CDR2 SASEGT. CDR3 length: 13 residues. Using immunoSEQ multiplex PCR, the repertoire was profiled, and TCRdb retains in-frame clones only, with some absent. The sample records over 85,000 clones, roughly 80% being singletons. This clonotype was sampled from a human donor with non-small cell lung cancer that progressed on radiotherapy plus ipilimumab. The sequences come from peripheral blood, collected from a patient treated with radiotherapy plus ipilimumab. The rearrangement links TRBV6-1 to TRBJ1-2; perhaps TRBD1 as D (6 bases). The CDR3 is CATLSGGESGYTF. CDR3 DNA: TGTGCCACCTTGTCGGGGGGCGAAAGTGGCTACACCTTC.